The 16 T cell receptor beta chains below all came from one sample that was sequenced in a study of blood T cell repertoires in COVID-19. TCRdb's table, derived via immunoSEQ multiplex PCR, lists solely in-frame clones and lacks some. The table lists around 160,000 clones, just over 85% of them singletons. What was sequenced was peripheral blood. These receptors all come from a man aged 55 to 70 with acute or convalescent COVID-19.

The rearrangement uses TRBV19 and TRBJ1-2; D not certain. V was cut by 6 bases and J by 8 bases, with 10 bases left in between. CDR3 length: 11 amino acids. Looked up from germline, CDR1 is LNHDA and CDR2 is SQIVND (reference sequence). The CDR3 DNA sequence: TGTGCCAGTAGCGGATGGGCCGGCTACACCTTC. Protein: CASSGWAGYTF.

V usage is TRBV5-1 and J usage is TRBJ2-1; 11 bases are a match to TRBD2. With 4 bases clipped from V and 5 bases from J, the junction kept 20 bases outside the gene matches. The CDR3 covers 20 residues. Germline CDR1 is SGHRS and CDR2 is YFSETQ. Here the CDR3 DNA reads TGCGCCAGCAGCAGATCCCCTACTAGCGGGAGAACCCTCCCAGACAATGAGCAGTTCTTC. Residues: CASSRSPTSGRTLPDNEQFF.

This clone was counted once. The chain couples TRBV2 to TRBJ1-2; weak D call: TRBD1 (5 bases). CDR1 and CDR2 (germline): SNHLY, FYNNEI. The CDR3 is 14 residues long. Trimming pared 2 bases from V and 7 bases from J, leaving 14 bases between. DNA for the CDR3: TGTGCCAGCAGTGAAACCCGGGGGGAGGGTGGCTACACCTTC. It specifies CASSETRGEGGYTF.

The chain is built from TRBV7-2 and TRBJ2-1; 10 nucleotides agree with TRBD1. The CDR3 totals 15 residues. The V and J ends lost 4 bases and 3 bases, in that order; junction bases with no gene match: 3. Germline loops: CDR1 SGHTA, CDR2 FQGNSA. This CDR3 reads CASSYDRGLYNEQFF. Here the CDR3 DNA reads TGTGCCAGCAGCTATGACAGGGGGCTCTACAATGAGCAGTTCTTC.

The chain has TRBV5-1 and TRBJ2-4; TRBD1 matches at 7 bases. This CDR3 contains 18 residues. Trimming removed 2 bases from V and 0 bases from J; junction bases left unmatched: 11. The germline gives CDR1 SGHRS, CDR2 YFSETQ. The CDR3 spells CASSFQPGQTLAKNIQYF. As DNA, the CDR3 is TGCGCCAGCAGCTTTCAGCCGGGACAGACTCTAGCCAAAAACATTCAGTACTTC. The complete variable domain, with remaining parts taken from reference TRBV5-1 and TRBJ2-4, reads KAGVTQTPRYLIKTRGQQVTLSCSPISGHRSVSWYQQTPGQGLQFLFEYFSETQRNKGNFPGRFSGRQFSNSRSEMNVSTLELGDSALYLCASSFQPGQTLAKNIQYFGAGTRLSVL.

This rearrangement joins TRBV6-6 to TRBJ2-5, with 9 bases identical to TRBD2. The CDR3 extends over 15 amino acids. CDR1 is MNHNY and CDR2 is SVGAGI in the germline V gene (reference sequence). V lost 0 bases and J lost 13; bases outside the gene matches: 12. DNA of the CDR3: TGTGCCAGCAGTTACTCGCGCCTAGCGGGGTCCTTGGGGTACTTC. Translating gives CASSYSRLAGSLGYF.

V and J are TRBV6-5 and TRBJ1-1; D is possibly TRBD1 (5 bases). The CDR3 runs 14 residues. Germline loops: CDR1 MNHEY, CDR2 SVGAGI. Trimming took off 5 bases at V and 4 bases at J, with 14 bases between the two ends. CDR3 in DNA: TGTGCCAGCAGTCGGGGGACGTTTTCCACTGAAGCTTTCTTT. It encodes CASSRGTFSTEAFF.

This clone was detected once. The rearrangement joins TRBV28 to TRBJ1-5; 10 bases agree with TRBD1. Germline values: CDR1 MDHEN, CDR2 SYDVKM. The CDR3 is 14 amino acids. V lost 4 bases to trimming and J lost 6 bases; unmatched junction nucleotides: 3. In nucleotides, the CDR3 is TGTGCCAGCAGTTCGGGGACAGGGGTTCAGCCCCAGCATTTT. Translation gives CASSSGTGVQPQHF.

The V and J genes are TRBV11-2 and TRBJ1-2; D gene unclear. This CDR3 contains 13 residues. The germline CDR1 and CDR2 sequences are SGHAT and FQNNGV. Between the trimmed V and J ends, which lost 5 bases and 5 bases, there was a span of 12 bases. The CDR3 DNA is TGTGCCAGCAGCAATTCCGGGTCGTATGGCTACACCTTC. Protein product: CASSNSGSYGYTF.

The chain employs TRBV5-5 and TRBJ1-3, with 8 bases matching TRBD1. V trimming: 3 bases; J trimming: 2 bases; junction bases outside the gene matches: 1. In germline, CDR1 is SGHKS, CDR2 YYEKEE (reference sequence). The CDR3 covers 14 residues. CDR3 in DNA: TGTGCCAGCAGCTCGACAGGGGCTGGAAACACCATATATTTT. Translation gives CASSSTGAGNTIYF.

CDR3 in amino acids: CASSDGTGTLYNEQFF. The CDR3 DNA follows: TGTGCCAGCAGTGATGGGACAGGGACTTTGTACAATGAGCAGTTCTTC. The gene calls are TRBV6-1 and TRBJ2-1; 9 nucleotides align to TRBD1. J gave up 4 bases and V 3 bases, and 7 bases lay outside the gene matches. The CDR3 has 16 residues. Germline V gene data show CDR1 as MNHNS and CDR2 as SASEGT.

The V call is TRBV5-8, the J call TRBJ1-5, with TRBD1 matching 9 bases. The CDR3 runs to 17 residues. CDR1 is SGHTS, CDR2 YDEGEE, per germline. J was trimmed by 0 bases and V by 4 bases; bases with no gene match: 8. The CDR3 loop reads CASSHWTGANSNQPQHF. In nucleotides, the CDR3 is TGTGCCAGCAGCCACTGGACAGGGGCAAATAGCAATCAGCCCCAGCATTTT.

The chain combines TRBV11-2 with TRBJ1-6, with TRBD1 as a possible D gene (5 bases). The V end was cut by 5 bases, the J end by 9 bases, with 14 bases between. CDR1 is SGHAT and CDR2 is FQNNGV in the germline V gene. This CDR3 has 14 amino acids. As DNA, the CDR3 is TGTGCCAGCAGCCAGGGCGCATCGGGTTCACCCCTCCACTTT. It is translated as CASSQGASGSPLHF.

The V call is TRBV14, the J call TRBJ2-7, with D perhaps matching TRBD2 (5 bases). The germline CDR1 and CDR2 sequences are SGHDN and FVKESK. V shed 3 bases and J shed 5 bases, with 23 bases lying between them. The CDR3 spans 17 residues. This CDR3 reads CASSHRSQRYGYNEQYF. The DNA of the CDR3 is TGTGCCAGCAGCCACAGATCGCAGCGGTACGGCTACAACGAGCAGTACTTC.

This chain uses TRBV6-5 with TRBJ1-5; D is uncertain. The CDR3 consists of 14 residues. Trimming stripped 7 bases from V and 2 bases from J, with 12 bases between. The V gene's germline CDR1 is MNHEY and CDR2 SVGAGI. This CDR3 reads CASTQSTGNQPQHF. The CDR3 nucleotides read TGTGCCAGCACTCAGAGTACAGGCAATCAGCCCCAGCATTTT.

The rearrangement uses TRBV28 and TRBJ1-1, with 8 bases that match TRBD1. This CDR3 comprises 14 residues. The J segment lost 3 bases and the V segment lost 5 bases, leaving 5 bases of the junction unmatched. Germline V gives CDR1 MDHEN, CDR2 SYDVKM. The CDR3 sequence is CASSETGEDTEAFF. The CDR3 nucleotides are TGTGCCAGCAGTGAGACAGGGGAGGACACTGAAGCTTTCTTT.